The entry below gives a single T cell receptor beta chain sequence along with its context. Its antigen is unidentified. The source of the sample is a study of T-cell reconstitution after alpha-beta-depleted transplantation in children. Unique molecular identifiers were used in preparing the TCRbeta library. Using its own MiXCR run on the PCR reads, TCRdb lists one record per CDR3 protein. The profile shows about a million distinct CDR3 sequences, roughly 29% of them singletons. General study results and limits: Some patients' high day-60 TCRbeta diversity was attributed to recipient cells surviving conditioning. After one year, T-cell counts and TCRbeta diversity mostly came from new T cells. Expanded graft clones, several hundred of them, were reportedly the source of alpha-beta T cells about two months after transplant.

The V gene lost 7 bases and the J gene lost 4 bases, with 17 bases spanning the gap. The CDR3 length is 14 residues. From germline, CDR1 is ENHRY and CDR2 SYGVKD. The genes are TRBV10-3 and TRBJ2-7; D unclear. The sequencing here drew on PBMCs, mostly from graft donor cells, taken 360 days after TCRalphabeta/CD19-depleted stem cell transplant. The origin of this receptor is a boy less than two years old who had a stem cell transplant for SCID, so the T cells may come from the graft donor. CDR3 residues: CAITPESGWYEQYF. In DNA, the CDR3 is TGTGCCATCACCCCAGAATCTGGGTGGTACGAGCAGTACTTC.